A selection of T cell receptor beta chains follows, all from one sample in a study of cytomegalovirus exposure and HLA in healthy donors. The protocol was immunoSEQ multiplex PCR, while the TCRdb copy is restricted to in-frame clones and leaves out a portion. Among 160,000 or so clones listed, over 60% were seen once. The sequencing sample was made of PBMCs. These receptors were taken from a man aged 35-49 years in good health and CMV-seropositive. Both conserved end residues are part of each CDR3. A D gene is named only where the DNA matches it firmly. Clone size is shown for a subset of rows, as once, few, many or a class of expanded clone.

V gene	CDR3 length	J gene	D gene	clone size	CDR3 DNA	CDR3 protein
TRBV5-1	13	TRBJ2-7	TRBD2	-	TGCGCCAGCAGACCTCCAGCGGGATACGAGCAGTACTTC	CASRPPAGYEQYF
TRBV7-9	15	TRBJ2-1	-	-	TGTGCCAGCAGCTCTACTTGGGGTTCCGGGGGTGAGCAGTTCTTC	CASSSTWGSGGEQFF
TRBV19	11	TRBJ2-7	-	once	TGTGCCAGTAGTATTGCGGACACAAAGGAATTC	CASSIADTKEF
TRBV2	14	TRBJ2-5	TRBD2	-	TGTGCCAGCAAAACTAGCGGCCCTTATGAGACCCAGTACTTC	CASKTSGPYETQYF
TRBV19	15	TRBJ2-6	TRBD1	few	TGTGCCAGTAGTGGGACAGGGACTGGGGCCAACGTCCTGACTTTC	CASSGTGTGANVLTF
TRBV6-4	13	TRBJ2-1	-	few	TGTGCCAGCAGTGACCGGGACACAAATGAGCAGTTCTTC	CASSDRDTNEQFF
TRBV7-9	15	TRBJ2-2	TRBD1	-	TGTGCCAGCAGCTTAGGGACAGGGGGCATCGGGGAGCTGTTTTTT	CASSLGTGGIGELFF
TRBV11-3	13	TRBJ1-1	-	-	TGTGCCAGCAGCTTTGGACTTACTTCTGAAGTTTTCTTT	CASSFGLTSEVFF
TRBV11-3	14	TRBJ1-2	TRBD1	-	TGTGCCAGCAGCCCGGGGGACAGGGACTATGGCTACACCTTC	CASSPGDRDYGYTF
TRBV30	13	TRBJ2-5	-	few	TGTGCCTGGAGTGTAACGGGAGTGGAGACCCAGTACTTC	CAWSVTGVETQYF
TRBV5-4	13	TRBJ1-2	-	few	TGTGCCAGCAGCTTGTCAGGGAACTATGGCTACACCTTC	CASSLSGNYGYTF
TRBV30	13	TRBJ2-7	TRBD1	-	TGTGCCTGGCAGACAGGGGGCACCCACGAGCAGTACTTC	CAWQTGGTHEQYF
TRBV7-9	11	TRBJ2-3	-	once	TGTTCCAGCAGGTCAGGTGATACGCAGTATTTT	CSSRSGDTQYF
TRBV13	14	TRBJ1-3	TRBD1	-	TGTGCCAGCAGGCGAACAGGGGCGGGAAACACCATATATTTT	CASRRTGAGNTIYF
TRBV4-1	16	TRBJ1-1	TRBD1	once	TGCGCCAGCAGCCCACCGGACAGGGGCATGAACACTGAAGCTTTCTTT	CASSPPDRGMNTEAFF
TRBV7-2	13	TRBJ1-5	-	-	TGTGCCAGCAGCTTCCATAGCAATCAGCCCCAGCATTTT	CASSFHSNQPQHF
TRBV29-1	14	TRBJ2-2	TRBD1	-	TGCAGCGTTGTGGACAGGTTGCAGACCGGGGAGCTGTTTTTT	CSVVDRLQTGELFF
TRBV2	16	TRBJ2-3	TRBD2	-	TGTGCCAGCAGTGAAGGTAGCGGGAGGGACACAGATACGCAGTATTTT	CASSEGSGRDTDTQYF
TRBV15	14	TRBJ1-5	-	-	TGTGCCACCAGCCCTGACACATTGGGTCAGCCCCAGCATTTT	CATSPDTLGQPQHF
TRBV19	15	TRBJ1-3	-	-	TGTGCCAGTAGAATCAGGGTTTCCTCTGGAAACACCATATATTTT	CASRIRVSSGNTIYF